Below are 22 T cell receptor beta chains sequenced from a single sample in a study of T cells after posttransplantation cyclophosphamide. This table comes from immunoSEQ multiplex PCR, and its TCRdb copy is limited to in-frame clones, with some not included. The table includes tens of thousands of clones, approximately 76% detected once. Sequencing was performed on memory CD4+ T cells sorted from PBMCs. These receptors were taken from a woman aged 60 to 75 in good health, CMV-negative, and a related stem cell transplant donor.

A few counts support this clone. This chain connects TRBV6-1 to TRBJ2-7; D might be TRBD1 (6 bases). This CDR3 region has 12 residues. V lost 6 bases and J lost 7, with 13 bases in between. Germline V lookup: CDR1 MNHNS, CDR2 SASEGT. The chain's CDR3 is CASSLDRFEQYF. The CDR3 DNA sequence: TGTGCCAGCAGCTTGGACAGATTTGAGCAGTACTTC.

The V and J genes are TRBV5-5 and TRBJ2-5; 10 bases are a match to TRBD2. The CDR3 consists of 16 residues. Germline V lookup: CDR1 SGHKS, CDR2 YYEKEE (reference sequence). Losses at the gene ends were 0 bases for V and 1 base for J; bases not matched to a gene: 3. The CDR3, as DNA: TGTGCCAGCAGCTTGGCGGTAGCGGGGGGCCAAGAGACCCAGTACTTC. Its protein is CASSLAVAGGQETQYF.

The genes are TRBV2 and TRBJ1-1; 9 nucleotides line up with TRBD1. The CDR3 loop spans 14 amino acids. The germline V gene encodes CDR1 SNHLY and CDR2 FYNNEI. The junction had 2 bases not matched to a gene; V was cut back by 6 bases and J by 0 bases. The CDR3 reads CASRGQGLNTEAFF. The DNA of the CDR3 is TGTGCCAGCAGGGGACAGGGTTTGAACACTGAAGCTTTCTTT. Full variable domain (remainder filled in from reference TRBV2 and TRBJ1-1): EPEVTQTPSHQVTQMGQEVILRCVPISNHLYFYWYRQILGQKVEFLVSFYNNEISEKSEIFDDQFSVERPDGSNFTLKIRSTKLEDSAMYFCASRGQGLNTEAFFGQGTRLTVV.

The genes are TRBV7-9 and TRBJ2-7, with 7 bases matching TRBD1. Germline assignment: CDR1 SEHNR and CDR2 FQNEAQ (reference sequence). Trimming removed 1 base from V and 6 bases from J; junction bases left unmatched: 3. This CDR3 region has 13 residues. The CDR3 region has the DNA TGTGCCAGCAGCTTAGACAGGGGCGGCGAGCAGTACTTC. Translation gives CASSLDRGGEQYF.

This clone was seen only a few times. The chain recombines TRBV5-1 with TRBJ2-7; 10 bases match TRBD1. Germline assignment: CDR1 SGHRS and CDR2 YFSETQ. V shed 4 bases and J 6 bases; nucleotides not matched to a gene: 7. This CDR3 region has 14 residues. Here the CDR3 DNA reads TGCGCCAGCAGCATACCGGGACAGGGGCGCGAGCAGTACTTC. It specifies CASSIPGQGREQYF.

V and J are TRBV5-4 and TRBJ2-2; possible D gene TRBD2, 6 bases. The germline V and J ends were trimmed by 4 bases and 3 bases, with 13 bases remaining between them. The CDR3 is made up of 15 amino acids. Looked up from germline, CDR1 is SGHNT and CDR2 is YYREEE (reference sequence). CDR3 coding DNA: TGTGCCAGCAGCGCCGGACTACCCTACACCGGGGAGCTGTTTTTT. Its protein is CASSAGLPYTGELFF.

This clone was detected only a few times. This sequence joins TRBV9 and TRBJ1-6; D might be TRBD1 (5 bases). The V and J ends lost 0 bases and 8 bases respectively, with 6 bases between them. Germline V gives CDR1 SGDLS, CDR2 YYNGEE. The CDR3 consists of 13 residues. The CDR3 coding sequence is TGTGCCAGCAGCGTAGTAGGGGATTCACCCCTCCACTTT. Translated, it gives CASSVVGDSPLHF.

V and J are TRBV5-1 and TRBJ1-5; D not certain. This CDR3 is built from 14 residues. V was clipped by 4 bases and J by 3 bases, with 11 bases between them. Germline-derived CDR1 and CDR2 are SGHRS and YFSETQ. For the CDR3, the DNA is TGCGCCAGCAGCCCCGACTCGAACAATCAGCCCCAGCATTTT. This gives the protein CASSPDSNNQPQHF.

The CDR3 here is CASSPLTRGTYNEQFF. CDR3 in DNA: TGTGCCAGCAGTCCCCTGACCAGGGGGACCTACAATGAGCAGTTCTTC. J is TRBJ2-1 and V is TRBV6-6, with 7 positions matching TRBD1. The germline V gene encodes CDR1 MNHNY and CDR2 SVGAGI (reference sequence). V lost 5 bases to trimming and J lost 2 bases; unmatched junction nucleotides: 9. The CDR3 sequence is 16 residues long.

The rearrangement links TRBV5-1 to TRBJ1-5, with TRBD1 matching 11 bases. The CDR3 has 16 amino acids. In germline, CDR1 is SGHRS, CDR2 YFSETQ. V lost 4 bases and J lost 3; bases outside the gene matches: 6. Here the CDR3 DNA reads TGCGCCAGCAGCACGGGGACAGGGGGTAACAATCAGCCCCAGCATTTT. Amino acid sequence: CASSTGTGGNNQPQHF. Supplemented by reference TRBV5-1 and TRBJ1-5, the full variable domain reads KAGVTQTPRYLIKTRGQQVTLSCSPISGHRSVSWYQQTPGQGLQFLFEYFSETQRNKGNFPGRFSGRQFSNSRSEMNVSTLELGDSALYLCASSTGTGGNNQPQHFGDGTRLSIL.

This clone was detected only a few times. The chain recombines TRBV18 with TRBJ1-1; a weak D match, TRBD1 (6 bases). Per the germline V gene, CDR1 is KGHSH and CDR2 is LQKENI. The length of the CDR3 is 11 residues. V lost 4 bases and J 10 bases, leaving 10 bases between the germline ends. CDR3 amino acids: CASSHSGVAFF. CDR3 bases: TGTGCCAGCTCACACTCAGGGGTAGCTTTCTTT.

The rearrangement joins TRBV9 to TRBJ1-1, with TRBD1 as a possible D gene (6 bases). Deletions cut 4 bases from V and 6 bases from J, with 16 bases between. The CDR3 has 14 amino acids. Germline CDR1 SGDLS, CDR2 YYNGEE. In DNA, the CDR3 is TGTGCCAGCAGCCCCCAAGGGGGTCCCCCTGAAGCTTTCTTT. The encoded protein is CASSPQGGPPEAFF.

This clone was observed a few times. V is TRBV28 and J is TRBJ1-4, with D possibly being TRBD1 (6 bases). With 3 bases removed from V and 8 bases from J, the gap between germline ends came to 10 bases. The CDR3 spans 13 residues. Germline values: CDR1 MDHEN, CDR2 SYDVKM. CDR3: CASSLSGVEKLFF. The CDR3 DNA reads TGTGCCAGCAGTTTGTCAGGGGTGGAAAAACTGTTTTTT.

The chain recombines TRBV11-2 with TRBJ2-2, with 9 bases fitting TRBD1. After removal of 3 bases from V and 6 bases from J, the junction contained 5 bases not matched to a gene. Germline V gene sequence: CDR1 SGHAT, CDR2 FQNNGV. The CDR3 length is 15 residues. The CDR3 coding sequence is TGTGCCAGCAGCTTGGGACAGGGCGGCGCCGGGGAGCTGTTTTTT. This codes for CASSLGQGGAGELFF.

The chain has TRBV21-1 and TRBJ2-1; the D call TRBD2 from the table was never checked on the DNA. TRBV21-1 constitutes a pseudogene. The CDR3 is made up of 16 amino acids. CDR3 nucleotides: TGTGCCAGCAGCACGGGACTAGCGGGAGGGGCTAATGAGCAGTTCTTC. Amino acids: CASSTGLAGGANEQFF.

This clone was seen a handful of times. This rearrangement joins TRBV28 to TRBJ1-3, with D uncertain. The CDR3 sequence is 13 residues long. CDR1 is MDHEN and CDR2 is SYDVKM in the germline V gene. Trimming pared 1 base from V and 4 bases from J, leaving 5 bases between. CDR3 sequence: CASSLFGGNTIYF. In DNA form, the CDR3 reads TGTGCCAGCAGTTTATTTGGCGGAAACACCATATATTTT.

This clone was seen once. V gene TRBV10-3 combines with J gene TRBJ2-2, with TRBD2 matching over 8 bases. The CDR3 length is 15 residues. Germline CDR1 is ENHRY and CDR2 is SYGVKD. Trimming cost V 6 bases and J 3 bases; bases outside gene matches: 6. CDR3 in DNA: TGTGCCATCAGAAAGACTAGCGCCTACACCGGGGAGCTGTTTTTT. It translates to CAIRKTSAYTGELFF.

The chain's CDR3 is CASSITSGRAAEQFF. As DNA, the CDR3 is TGTGCCAGCAGCATCACTAGCGGGAGGGCCGCTGAGCAGTTCTTC. The V and J genes are TRBV5-5 and TRBJ2-1, with 13 bases lining up with TRBD2. Germline assignment: CDR1 SGHKS and CDR2 YYEKEE (reference sequence). J gave up 9 bases and V 4 bases, and 7 bases lay outside the gene matches. CDR3 length: 15 amino acids. Drawing the rest from reference TRBV5-5 and TRBJ2-1, the complete variable domain is DAGVTQSPTHLIKTRGQQVTLRCSPISGHKSVSWYQQVLGQGPQFIFQYYEKEERGRGNFPDRFSARQFPNYSSELNVNALLLGDSALYLCASSITSGRAAEQFFGPGTRLTVL.

The CDR3 DNA is TGTGCCAGCAGCCAGGGGGCGATTGGCTACACCTTC. Translated, it gives CASSQGAIGYTF. This chain connects TRBV6-1 to TRBJ1-2; TRBD1 matches 8 bases. CDR1 MNHNS and CDR2 SASEGT come from the germline V gene. This CDR3 is built from 12 residues. Trimming removed 6 bases from V and 7 bases from J; junction bases left unmatched: 4.

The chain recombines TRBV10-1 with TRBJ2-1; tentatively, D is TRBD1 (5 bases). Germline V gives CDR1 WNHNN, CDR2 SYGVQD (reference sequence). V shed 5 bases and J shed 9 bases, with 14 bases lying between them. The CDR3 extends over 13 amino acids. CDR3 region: CASSSQGWSEQFF. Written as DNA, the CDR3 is TGCGCCAGCAGTTCTCAGGGTTGGAGTGAGCAGTTCTTC.

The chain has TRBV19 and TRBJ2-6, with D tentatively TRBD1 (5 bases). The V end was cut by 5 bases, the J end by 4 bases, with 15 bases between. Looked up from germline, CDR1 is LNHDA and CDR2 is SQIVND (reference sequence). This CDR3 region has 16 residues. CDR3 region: CASSVLQGSGANVLTF. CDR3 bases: TGTGCCAGTAGTGTGCTCCAGGGATCCGGGGCCAACGTCCTGACTTTC.

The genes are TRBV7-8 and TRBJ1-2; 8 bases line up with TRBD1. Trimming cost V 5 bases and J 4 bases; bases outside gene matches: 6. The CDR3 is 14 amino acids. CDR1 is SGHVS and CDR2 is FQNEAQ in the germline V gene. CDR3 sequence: CASSTRQGPYGYTF. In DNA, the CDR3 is TGTGCCAGCAGCACAAGACAGGGGCCCTATGGCTACACCTTC.